This entry is about one T cell receptor (beta chain). Its matching antigen is unknown. Trimming shortened V by 10 bases and J by 3 bases, and 15 bases separated the two germline ends. Per germline, CDR1 SNHLY and CDR2 FYNNEI. The CDR3 is 13 residues long. This specimen belongs to a study of T cell repertoires in cytomegalovirus infection. TCRdb re-analysed the reads in MiXCR, keeping a single row per CDR3 protein. The table records approximately 990,000 distinct CDR3 sequences, 31% of them present only once. General observations from the study: The cumulative frequency of public TCR beta families identified carriers of CMV plus the relevant HLA. In two of eight donors, the top clonotype was HLA-C-restricted CMV-specific.

This rearrangement joins TRBV2 to TRBJ1-2, with D maybe TRBD1 (6 bases). The receptor was isolated from a human donor in good health (CMV status not recorded). Some clones in this sample may be carry-over from other donors' samples. The sample here was cultured CD8+ T cells from PBMCs, taken from culture after CMV antigen stimulation. The CDR3 region is CAIYLRGDYGYTF. DNA for the CDR3: TGTGCCATCTACCTCAGGGGTGACTATGGCTACACCTTC.